The clone carrying this T cell receptor beta chain was seen only a few times. The data are from a study of neoadjuvant anti-PD-1 for oral cavity cancer. Study context: Nivolumab at 3 mg/kg was mostly given biweekly, three to four doses, pre-surgery.

Time point noted: after neoadjuvant nivolumab, at surgical resection. V was clipped by 3 bases and J by 9 bases, with 27 bases between them. The CDR3 is 18 residues long. Germline values: CDR1 MGHRA, CDR2 YSYEKL. The data were produced by immunoSEQ multiplex PCR, yet TCRdb's version contains in-frame clones alone and is incomplete. The table lists around 65,000 clones, roughly nine tenths of them singletons. The V gene is TRBV4-1, the J gene TRBJ2-1, with D possibly matching TRBD1 (5 bases). The sequence derives from a person between 35 and 79 years old with oral cavity squamous cell carcinoma. Specimen: PBMCs, collected after nivolumab (anti-PD-1) treatment. The CDR3: CASSQGPRSLTPKREQFF. The CDR3 DNA is TGCGCCAGCAGCCAGGGGCCCCGCTCGTTAACCCCGAAGCGTGAGCAGTTCTTC.